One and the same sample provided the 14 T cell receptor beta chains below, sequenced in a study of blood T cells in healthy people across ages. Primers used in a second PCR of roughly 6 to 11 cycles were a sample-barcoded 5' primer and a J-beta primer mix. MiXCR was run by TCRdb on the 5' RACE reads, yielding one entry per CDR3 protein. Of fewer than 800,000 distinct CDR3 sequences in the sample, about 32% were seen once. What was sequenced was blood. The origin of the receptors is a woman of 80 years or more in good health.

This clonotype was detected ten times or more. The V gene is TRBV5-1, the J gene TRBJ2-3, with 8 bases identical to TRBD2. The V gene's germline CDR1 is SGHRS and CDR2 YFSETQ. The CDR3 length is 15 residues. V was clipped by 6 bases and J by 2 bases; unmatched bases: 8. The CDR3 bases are TGCGCCAGCACCACGGGGGGGTATTACACAGATACGCAGTATTTT. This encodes CASTTGGYYTDTQYF. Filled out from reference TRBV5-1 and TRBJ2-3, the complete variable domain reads KAGVTQTPRYLIKTRGQQVTLSCSPISGHRSVSWYQQTPGQGLQFLFEYFSETQRNKGNFPGRFSGRQFSNSRSEMNVSTLELGDSALYLCASTTGGYYTDTQYFGPGTRLTVL.

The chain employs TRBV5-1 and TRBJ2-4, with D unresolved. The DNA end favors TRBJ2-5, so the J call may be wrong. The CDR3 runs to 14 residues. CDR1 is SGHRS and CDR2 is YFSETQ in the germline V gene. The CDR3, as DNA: TGCGCCAGCAGCTTGGATAGCCACCAAGAGACCCAGTACTTC. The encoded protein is CASSLDSHQETQYF.

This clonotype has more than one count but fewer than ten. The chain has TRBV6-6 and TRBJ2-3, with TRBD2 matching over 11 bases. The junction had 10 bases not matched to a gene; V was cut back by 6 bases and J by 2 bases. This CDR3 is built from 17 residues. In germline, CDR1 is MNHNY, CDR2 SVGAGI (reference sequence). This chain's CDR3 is CASSRGPTSGVTDTQYF. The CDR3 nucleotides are TGTGCCAGCAGCAGAGGACCGACTAGCGGGGTCACAGATACGCAGTATTTT.

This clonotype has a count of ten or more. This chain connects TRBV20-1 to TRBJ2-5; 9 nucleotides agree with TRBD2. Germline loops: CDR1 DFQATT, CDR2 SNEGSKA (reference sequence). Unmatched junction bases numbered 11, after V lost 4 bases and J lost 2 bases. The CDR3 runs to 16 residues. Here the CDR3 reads CSAIGWASGTQETQYF. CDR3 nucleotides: TGCAGTGCTATAGGGTGGGCTAGCGGGACTCAAGAGACCCAGTACTTC.

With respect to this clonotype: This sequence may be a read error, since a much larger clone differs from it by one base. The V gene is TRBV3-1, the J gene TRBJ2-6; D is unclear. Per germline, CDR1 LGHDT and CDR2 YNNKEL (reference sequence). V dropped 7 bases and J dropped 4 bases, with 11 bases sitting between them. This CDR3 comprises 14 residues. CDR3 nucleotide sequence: TGTGCCAGCAAGGAAGCTTCAGGGGCCAACGTCCTGACTTTC. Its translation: CASKEASGANVLTF.

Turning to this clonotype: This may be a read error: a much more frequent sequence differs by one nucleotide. CDR3 residues: CSSSLDGSYQETQYF. The CDR3 nucleotides are TGTTCCAGCAGCTTAGACGGCTCGTACCAAGAGACCCAGTACTTC. The gene calls are TRBV7-9 and TRBJ2-5; D is undetermined. The length of the CDR3 is 15 residues. Germline V gene sequence: CDR1 SEHNR, CDR2 FQNEAQ (reference sequence). The full variable domain, in which reference TRBV7-9 and TRBJ2-5 provide the parts outside the CDR3, is DTGVSQNPRHKITKRGQNVTFRCDPISEHNRLYWYRQTLGQGPEFLTYFQNEAQLEKSRLLSDRFSAERPKGSFSTLEIQRTEQGDSAMYLCSSSLDGSYQETQYFGPGTRLLVL.

CDR3 in amino acids: CASSYRYSSYEQYF. The DNA for the CDR3 is TGTGCCAGCAGTTACCGGTATAGCTCCTACGAGCAGTACTTC. This chain connects TRBV6-2 or TRBV6-3 to TRBJ2-7; D gene unclear. CDR3 length: 14 amino acids. Germline loops: CDR1 MNHEY, CDR2 SVGEGT. V was shortened by 2 bases and J by 0 bases, with 8 bases between the two germline ends.

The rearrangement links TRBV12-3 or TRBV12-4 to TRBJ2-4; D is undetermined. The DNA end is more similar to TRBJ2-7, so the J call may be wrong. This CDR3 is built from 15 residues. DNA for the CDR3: TGTGCCAGCAGTTTATCCTCTTCCGGTTCCTACGAGCAGTACTTC. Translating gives CASSLSSSGSYEQYF.

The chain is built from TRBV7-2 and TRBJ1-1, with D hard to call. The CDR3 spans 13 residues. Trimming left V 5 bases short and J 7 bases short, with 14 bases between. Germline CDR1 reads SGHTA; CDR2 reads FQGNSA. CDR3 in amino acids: CASSLDTCGEAFF. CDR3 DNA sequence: TGTGCCAGCAGCCTAGACACCTGCGGTGAAGCTTTCTTT. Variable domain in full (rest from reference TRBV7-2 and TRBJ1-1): GAGVSQSPSNKVTEKGKDVELRCDPISGHTALYWYRQSLGQGLEFLIYFQGNSAPDKSGLPSDRFSAERTGGSVSTLTIQRTQQEDSAVYLCASSLDTCGEAFFGQGTRLTVV.

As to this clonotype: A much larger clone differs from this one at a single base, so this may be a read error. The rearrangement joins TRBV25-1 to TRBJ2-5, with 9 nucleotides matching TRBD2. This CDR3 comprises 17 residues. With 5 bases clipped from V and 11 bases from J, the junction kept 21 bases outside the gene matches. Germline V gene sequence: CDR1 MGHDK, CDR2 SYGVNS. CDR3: CASSSQAAGGPSNEQYF. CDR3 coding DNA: TGTGCCAGCAGTTCCCAGGCGGCGGGGGGGCCTTCCAATGAGCAGTACTTC.

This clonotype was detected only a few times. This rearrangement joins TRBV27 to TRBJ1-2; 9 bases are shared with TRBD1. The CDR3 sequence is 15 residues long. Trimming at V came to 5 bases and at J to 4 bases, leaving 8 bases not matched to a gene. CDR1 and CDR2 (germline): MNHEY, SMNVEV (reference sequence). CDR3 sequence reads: CASSQGQGSGYGYTF. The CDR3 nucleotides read TGTGCCAGCAGTCAGGGACAGGGTTCGGGCTATGGCTACACCTTC.

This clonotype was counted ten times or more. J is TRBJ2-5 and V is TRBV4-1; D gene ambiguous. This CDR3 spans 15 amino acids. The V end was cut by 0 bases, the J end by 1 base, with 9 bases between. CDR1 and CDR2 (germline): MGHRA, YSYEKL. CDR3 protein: CASSQDPALQETQYF. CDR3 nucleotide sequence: TGCGCCAGCAGCCAAGATCCTGCCCTCCAAGAGACCCAGTACTTC.

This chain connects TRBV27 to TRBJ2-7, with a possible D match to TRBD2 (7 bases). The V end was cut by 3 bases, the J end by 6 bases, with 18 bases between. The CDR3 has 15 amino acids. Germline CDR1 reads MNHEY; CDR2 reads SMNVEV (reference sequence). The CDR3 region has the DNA TGTGCCAGCAGTTTCTGGGGGGGCCAGAGGGGCGAGCAGTACTTC. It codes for CASSFWGGQRGEQYF.

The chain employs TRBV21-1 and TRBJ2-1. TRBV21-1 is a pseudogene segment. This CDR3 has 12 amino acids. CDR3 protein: CASSKEGNEQFF. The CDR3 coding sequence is TGTGCCAGCAGCAAAGAAGGCAATGAGCAGTTCTTC.